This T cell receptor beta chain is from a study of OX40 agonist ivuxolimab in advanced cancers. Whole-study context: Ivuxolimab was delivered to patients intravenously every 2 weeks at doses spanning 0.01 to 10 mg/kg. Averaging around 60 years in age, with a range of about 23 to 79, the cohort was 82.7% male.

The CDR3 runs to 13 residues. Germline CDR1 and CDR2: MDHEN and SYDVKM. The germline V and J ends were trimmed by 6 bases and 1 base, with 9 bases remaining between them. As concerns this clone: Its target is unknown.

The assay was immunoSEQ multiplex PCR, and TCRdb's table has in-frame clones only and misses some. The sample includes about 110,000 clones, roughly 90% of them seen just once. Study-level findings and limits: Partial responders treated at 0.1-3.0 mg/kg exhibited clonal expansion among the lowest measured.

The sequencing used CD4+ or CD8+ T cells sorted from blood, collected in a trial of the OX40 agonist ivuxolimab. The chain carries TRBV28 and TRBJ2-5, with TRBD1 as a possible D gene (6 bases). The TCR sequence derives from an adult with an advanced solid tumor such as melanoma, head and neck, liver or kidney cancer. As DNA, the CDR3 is TGTGCCAGCAGATGGGGGCCCCAAGAGACCCAGTACTTC. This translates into CASRWGPQETQYF. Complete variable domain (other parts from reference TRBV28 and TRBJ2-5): DVKVTQSSRYLVKRTGEKVFLECVQDMDHENMFWYRQDPGLGLRLIYFSYDVKMKEKGDIPEGYSVSREKKERFSLILESASTNQTSMYLCASRWGPQETQYFGPGTRLLVL.